Sequencing of this TCR beta chain was carried out in a study of blood T cells in healthy people across ages. Germline V lookup: CDR1 SGDLS, CDR2 YYNGEE. The CDR3 contains 19 residues. V dropped 6 bases and J dropped 4; count of bases not matched to a gene: 22. It was with a sample-barcoded 5' primer and a J-beta primer mix that a second PCR of about 6 to 11 cycles was run. TCRdb recomputed calls from the 5' RACE reads with MiXCR, one row per CDR3 protein. The table has around 790,000 distinct CDR3 sequences, around 45% seen once. The chain combines TRBV9 with TRBJ2-1, with 7 bases fitting TRBD1. This TCR came from a man between 60 and 75 years old in good health. Input material: blood. The CDR3 loop is CASNRGFGPGQREYNEQFF. The CDR3 nucleotides read TGTGCCAGCAATCGAGGGTTTGGGCCGGGACAGCGCGAATACAATGAGCAGTTCTTC.